This T cell receptor (beta chain) is from a study of tumor-infiltrating lymphocytes in localized non-small cell lung cancer (dated by TCRdb to about 2021). For context, the study as a whole: Several histologies were represented in the cohort, which also included both smokers and never-smokers as well as patients whose samples were collected after neoadjuvant chemotherapy. From each patient came resected tumor tissue plus uninvolved lung tissue from that same patient, and the uninvolved lung tissue was described as non-adjacent to the tumor. The same patients underwent several integrated assays, with TCR sequencing performed together with flow cytometry, multiplex immunofluorescence, RNA-seq, exome sequencing and proteomics. The overall ICON cohort was composed of around 150 surgical patients with localized non-small cell lung cancer whose tumors were resected. For around 57 patients, immunoSEQ T-cell fraction was compared between paired tumor and uninvolved lung. General conclusions and limits of the study: TCRbeta sequencing supported higher T cell infiltration in tumors than in uninvolved lung tissue, consistent with immunofluorescence CD3 counts. Because different pieces of the same tissue were used for different assays, technical variation could not be separated from intratumor heterogeneity. TCR-derived T-cell fraction did not differ between the flow cytometry-defined immunotypes IM1 (good prognosis) and IM2 (poor prognosis). No association of tumor T-cell fraction from TCR sequencing with recurrence-free survival was found (p = 0.61). Assay coverage differed among patients according to how much tissue was available, so only a subset of the cohort had TCR sequencing.

Germline trimming amounts to 2 bases on V and 4 bases on J, with 7 as the count of junction bases outside the gene matches. The germline V gene specifies SGHVS as CDR1 and FNYEAQ as CDR2. The CDR3 contains 15 residues, cysteine and phenylalanine counted. The entry retains the CDR3 DNA only, 45 bases that are in frame from base 1. The immunoSEQ assay used for TCR sequencing gave the T-cell fraction in both tumor and uninvolved lung tissue. Per the source publication's procedure: For survival analysis, patients were split into high (upper tertile) and low (lower two tertiles) T-cell fraction groups and compared by log-rank test. Paired tumor versus uninvolved lung differences in T-cell fraction were tested with a signed-rank test. The clones in this table, taken by TCRdb from immuneACCESS, are in-frame only. Not every clone is retained; where verified, under half of the shortfall comes from an unresolved V gene, and the cause of the rest is unknown. For V, J and clone size, that table is used; D and trimming come from the DNA. The sample yields some 16,000 clones; approximately 70% were counted once. The ten largest clones represent about 6% of the sample.

The first patient joined ICON in the first half of 2016, and enrollment wrapped up when the last patient was enrolled in late 2018. From a subcohort of around 78 patients, fresh tumor and matched uninvolved tissue were collected for in-depth immune analyses, including TCR sequencing. DNA for TCR sequencing was isolated from bulk tissue, and no cell sorting was done. A remark on this clone: The clone's antigen remains unknown. Base qualities are not recorded, but no much larger clone differs from it by a single base.

This sequence uses TRBV7-6 and TRBJ1-1; 7 of the junction bases match TRBD1. The sample consisted of lung tumor tissue. The source of this sequence is a human donor with non-small cell lung cancer. Here is the DNA: TGTGCCAGCAGCTTATTCGAGGGGGCAGGCACTGAAGCTTTCTTT. Translated, it reads CASSLFEGAGTEAFF.